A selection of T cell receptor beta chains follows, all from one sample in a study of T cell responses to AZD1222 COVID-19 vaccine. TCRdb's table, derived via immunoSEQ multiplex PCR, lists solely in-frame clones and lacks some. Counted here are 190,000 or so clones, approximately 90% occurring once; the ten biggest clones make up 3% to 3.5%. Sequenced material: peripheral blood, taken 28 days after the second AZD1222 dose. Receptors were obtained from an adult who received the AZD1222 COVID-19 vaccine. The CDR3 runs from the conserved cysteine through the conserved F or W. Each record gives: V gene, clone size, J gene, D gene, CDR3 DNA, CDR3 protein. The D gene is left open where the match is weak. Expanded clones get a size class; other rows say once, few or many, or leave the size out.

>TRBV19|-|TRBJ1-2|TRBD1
TGTGCCAGTAACCCAGACAGGGGGCCTGGCTACACCTTC
CASNPDRGPGYTF
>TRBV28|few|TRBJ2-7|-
TGTGCCAGCCAGACGGAGAGCAGAAGCTCCTACGAGCAGTACTTC
CASQTESRSSYEQYF
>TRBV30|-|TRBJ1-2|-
TGTGCCTGGAGTGTGGGCACCTATGGCTACACCTTC
CAWSVGTYGYTF
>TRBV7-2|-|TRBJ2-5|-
TGTGCCAGCAGCTTAAACAGGGCAGAGACCCAGTACTTC
CASSLNRAETQYF
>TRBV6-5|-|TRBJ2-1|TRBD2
TGCGCCAGCAGTTCGGGACTAGCGGGAGGGCCTGAGCAGTTCTTC
CASSSGLAGGPEQFF
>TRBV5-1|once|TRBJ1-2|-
TGCGCCAGCAGCCCTTGGGAGGGTCAAGGCGGCTACACCTTC
CASSPWEGQGGYTF
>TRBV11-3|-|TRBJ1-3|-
TGTGCCAGCAGCTTAGATAGCGGCAAATCTGGAAACACCATATATTTT
CASSLDSGKSGNTIYF
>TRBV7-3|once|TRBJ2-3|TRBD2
TGTGCCAGCCGTTTAGCGGGAGGTATAGATACGCAGTATTTT
CASRLAGGIDTQYF
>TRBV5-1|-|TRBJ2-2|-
TGCGCCAGCAGCCGGAATCAGGGTGGCGGGGAGCTGTTTTTT
CASSRNQGGGELFF
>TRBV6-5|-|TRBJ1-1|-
TGTGCCAGCACCGAATGGGGGCGGGGGGCTGAAGCTTTCTTT
CASTEWGRGAEAFF
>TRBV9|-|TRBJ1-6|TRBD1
TGTGCCAGCAGCCCCAGACAGGGAATCAACTCACCCCTCCACTTT
CASSPRQGINSPLHF
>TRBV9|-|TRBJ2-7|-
TGTGCCAGCAGCGTAGACGGGACGGAGCCCTACGAGCAGTACTTC
CASSVDGTEPYEQYF
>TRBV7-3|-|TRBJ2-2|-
TGTGCCAGCAGCGCCCCGGGCCCGACCCCCGGGGAGCTGTTTTTT
CASSAPGPTPGELFF
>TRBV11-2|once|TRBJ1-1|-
TGTGCCAGCAGCCAGGGGTCAAACCGCGAAGCTTTCTTT
CASSQGSNREAFF
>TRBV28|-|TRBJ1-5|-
TGTGCCAGCAGTGGTGAGGGCTATCAGCCCCAGCATTTT
CASSGEGYQPQHF
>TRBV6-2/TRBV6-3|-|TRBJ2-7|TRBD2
TGTGCCAGCAGTTTTGCGAGCGGGAGACGCTCCTACGAGCAGTACTTC
CASSFASGRRSYEQYF
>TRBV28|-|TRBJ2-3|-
TGTGCCAGCAGTGGAGCAGATACGCAGTATTTT
CASSGADTQYF
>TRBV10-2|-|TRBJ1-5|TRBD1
TGCGCCAGCAGTGACTCCGGGACAGGTAAACAGCCCCAGCATTTT
CASSDSGTGKQPQHF
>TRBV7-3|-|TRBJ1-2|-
TGTGCCAGCAGCCTCAGTCCCTCGGATGGCTACACCTTC
CASSLSPSDGYTF
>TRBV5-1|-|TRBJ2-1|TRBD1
TGCGCCAGCAGCTTGGCCGACAGGGGGCAGGAAAATGAGCAGTTCTTC
CASSLADRGQENEQFF
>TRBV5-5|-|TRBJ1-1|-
TGTGCCAGCAGCCCCACCGGGCTGTACGTAATTGAAGCTTTCTTT
CASSPTGLYVIEAFF
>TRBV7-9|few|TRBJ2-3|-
TGTGCCAGCAGCTTAGCCGCTAAGCGGAACACAGATACGCAGTATTTT
CASSLAAKRNTDTQYF
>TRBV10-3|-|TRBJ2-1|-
TGTGCCATCAGTCGAGAGGCGAATGAGCAGTTCTTC
CAISREANEQFF
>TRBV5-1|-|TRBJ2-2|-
TGCGCCAGCAGCTTGGTTCTCCGTATGGACACCGGGGAGCTGTTTTTT
CASSLVLRMDTGELFF
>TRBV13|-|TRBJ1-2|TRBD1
TGTGCCAGCAGCCCGTACAGGGGTTCCCTCGACTATGGCTACACCTTC
CASSPYRGSLDYGYTF
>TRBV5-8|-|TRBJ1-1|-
TGTGCCAGCAGCTTGGTAACAGGGCTCACTGAAGCTTTCTTT
CASSLVTGLTEAFF
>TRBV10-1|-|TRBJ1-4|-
TGCGCCAGCAGTGAGCAGATGGGTGAAAAACTGTTTTTT
CASSEQMGEKLFF
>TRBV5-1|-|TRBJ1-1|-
TGCGCCAGCAGCCTGTTGACAGGCATGAACACTGAAGCTTTCTTT
CASSLLTGMNTEAFF
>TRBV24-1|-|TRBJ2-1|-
TGTGCCACCAGTGATCCCTCCCTTTTTAGGCAGTTCTTC
CATSDPSLFRQFF
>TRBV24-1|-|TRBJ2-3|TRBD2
TGTGCCACCATGCGGGAGGGCCGAGATACGCAGTATTTT
CATMREGRDTQYF
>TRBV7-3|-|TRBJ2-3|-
TGTGCCAGCAGCTTACTTAGCGCCACAGATACGCAGTATTTT
CASSLLSATDTQYF
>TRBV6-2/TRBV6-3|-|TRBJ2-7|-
TGTGCCAGCAGTTACTCTCAGGATCGCGAGCAGTACTTC
CASSYSQDREQYF
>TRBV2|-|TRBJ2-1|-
TGTGCCAGCGTGGGACTGAGCTCCTACAATGAGCAGTTCTTC
CASVGLSSYNEQFF
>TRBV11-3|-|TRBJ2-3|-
TGTGCCAGCAGCGGACTCGCCTCCTGGGGTAATACGCAGTATTTT
CASSGLASWGNTQYF
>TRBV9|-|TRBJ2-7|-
TGTGCCAGCAGCAGAGCCGGGACCCTCTACGAGCAGTACTTC
CASSRAGTLYEQYF
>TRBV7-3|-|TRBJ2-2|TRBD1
TGTGCCAGCAGCCCGATACAGGGGGCGGGCGGGGAGCTGTTTTTT
CASSPIQGAGGELFF
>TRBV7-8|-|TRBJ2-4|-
TGTGCCAGCAGCTTAGACGAAGGCAAAAACATTCAGTACTTC
CASSLDEGKNIQYF
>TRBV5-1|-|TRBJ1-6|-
TGCGCCAGCAGCTTGGGAGGGGGGAATTCACCCCTCCACTTT
CASSLGGGNSPLHF
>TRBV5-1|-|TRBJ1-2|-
TGCGCCAGCAGCCCCGAGGCTAACTATGGCTACACCTTC
CASSPEANYGYTF
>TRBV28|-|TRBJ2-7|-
TGTGCCAGCCAAACCCCAGGGTACTCCTACGAGCAGTACTTC
CASQTPGYSYEQYF
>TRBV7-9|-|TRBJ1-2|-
TGTGCCAGCAGCTACATTCTGCGCGGCGTTGGCTACACCTTC
CASSYILRGVGYTF
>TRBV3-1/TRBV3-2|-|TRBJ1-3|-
TGTGCCAGCAGCGCCAGGTGGGCATCTGGAAACACCATATATTTT
CASSARWASGNTIYF
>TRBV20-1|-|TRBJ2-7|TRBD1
TGCAGTGCTAGTCGCCGCCCAAGGGGGCCCACCTACGAGCAGTACTTC
CSASRRPRGPTYEQYF
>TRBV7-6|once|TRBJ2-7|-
TGTGCCAGCAGCCGGAAGCGCGGCCTAGGATGGGAGCAGTACTTC
CASSRKRGLGWEQYF
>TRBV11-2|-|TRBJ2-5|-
TGTGCCAGCAGCCCTGCGGGCCGGGAGACCCAGTACTTC
CASSPAGRETQYF
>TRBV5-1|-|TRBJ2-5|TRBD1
TGCGCCAGCAGCCCGAACAGGGGGCGCCCCGTAGAGACCCAGTACTTC
CASSPNRGRPVETQYF
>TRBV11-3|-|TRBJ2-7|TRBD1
TGTGCCAGCACCCGGGAGCAGGGGGCCCACGAGCAGTACTTC
CASTREQGAHEQYF
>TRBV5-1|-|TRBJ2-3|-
TGCGCCAGCTTTACAGGTTTATACACAGATACGCAGTATTTT
CASFTGLYTDTQYF
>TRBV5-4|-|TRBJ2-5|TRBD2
TGTGCCAGCAGCTTGGCAAGCGGGAGTGGAGAGACCCAGTACTTC
CASSLASGSGETQYF
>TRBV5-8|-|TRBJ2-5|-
TGTGCCAGCAGCTGGCAGGGCGGAGAGACCCAGTACTTC
CASSWQGGETQYF
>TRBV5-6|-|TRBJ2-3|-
TGTGCCAGCAGCCCCAACCTAGCGAGGAACACAGATACGCAGTATTTT
CASSPNLARNTDTQYF
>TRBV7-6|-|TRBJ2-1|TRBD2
TGTGCCAGCAGCCGGGTGTCGGGAGGGCCGGTAGATGAGCAGTTCTTC
CASSRVSGGPVDEQFF
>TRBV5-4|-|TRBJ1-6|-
TGTGCCAGCAGCTTTGGCAGGGCCACCGGAGGCGTGAGTTCACCCCTCCACTTT
CASSFGRATGGVSSPLHF
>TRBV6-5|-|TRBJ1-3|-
TGTGCCAGCAGAACTACAGGTAGCCCTGGAAACACCATATATTTT
CASRTTGSPGNTIYF
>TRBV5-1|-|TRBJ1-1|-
TGCGCCAGCAACACCACCAGGGCTACTGAAGCTTTCTTT
CASNTTRATEAFF
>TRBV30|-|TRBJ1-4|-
TGTGCCTGGAGTGTACCGGGCGCAACTAATGAAAAACTGTTTTTT
CAWSVPGATNEKLFF
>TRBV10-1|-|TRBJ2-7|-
TGCGCCAGCAGTCGGGACAGAGGGGGGGACGAGCAGTACTTC
CASSRDRGGDEQYF
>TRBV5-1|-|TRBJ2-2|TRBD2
TGCGCCAGCAGCTCCCCTAGCGGGAGTCTCCCCGGGGAGCTGTTTTTT
CASSSPSGSLPGELFF
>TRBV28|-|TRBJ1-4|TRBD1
TGTGCCAGCAGTGGACAGGGCCCATCAACTAATGAAAAACTGTTTTTT
CASSGQGPSTNEKLFF